This T cell receptor beta chain was documented in a study of OX40 agonist ivuxolimab in advanced cancers. Study findings and constraints: At 0.1 to 3.0 mg/kg, CD4+ and CD8+ blood T cells expanded clonally by week 6.

The data were produced by immunoSEQ multiplex PCR, yet TCRdb's version contains in-frame clones alone and is incomplete. The data show about 12,000 clones, about three quarters seen once. A word on this clone: Antigen specificity is unknown.

This TCR was recovered from an adult with an advanced solid tumor such as melanoma, head and neck, liver or kidney cancer. Sample: CD4+ or CD8+ T cells sorted from blood, taken in a trial of the OX40 agonist ivuxolimab.

The CDR3 region has the DNA TGTGCCAGCAGCGTAGGCGGGAGTCCCGTATTGAATGAGCAGTTCTTC. Encoded protein: CASSVGGSPVLNEQFF. The genes are TRBV9 and TRBJ2-1; 7 bases map to TRBD2. The CDR3 has 16 residues. Germline V gives CDR1 SGDLS, CDR2 YYNGEE. The V and J ends lost 0 bases and 7 bases, in that order; junction bases with no gene match: 10.